The 30 T cell receptor beta chains reported below all come from one sample, sequenced in a study of neurological immune-mediated disorders. TCRdb reprocessed the 5' RACE reads with MiXCR, giving one entry per CDR3 protein. The sample comprises 84,000 or so distinct CDR3 sequences, approximately 10% of which are singletons, and about 1.7% rests with the top ten. The sequenced material came from PBMCs. These receptors were taken from a man in his forties in good health.

The sample holds many counts of this clonotype. This sequence joins TRBV6-5 and TRBJ1-3, with TRBD1 identical over 8 bases. V lost 0 bases and J lost 2; bases outside the gene matches: 12. Germline V gene lookup returns CDR1 MNHEY and CDR2 SVGAGI. This CDR3 is built from 19 residues. The CDR3 loop reads CASSYSRGAPTGAGNTIYF. The CDR3 region has the DNA TGTGCCAGCAGTTACTCTAGAGGGGCACCGACAGGGGCTGGAAACACCATATATTTT.

Many counts were recorded for this clonotype. The chain employs TRBV25-1 and TRBJ1-2; unclear D gene. The CDR3 runs to 15 residues. Germline V gene lookup returns CDR1 MGHDK and CDR2 SYGVNS. V shed 2 bases and J shed 6 bases, with 16 bases lying between them. The CDR3 here is CASSEHRGGPHGYTF. CDR3 DNA sequence: TGTGCCAGCAGTGAACACCGGGGAGGCCCCCATGGCTACACCTTC.

This clonotype was found many times. The chain uses TRBV5-1 and TRBJ2-7, with 9 nucleotides matching TRBD1. This CDR3 contains 16 residues. With V trimmed by 3 bases and J by 4 bases, 11 bases remained unmatched. Per the germline V gene, CDR1 is SGHRS and CDR2 is YFSETQ. The CDR3 loop reads CASSSGQGIPPYEQYF. CDR3 nucleotides: TGCGCCAGCAGCTCAGGACAGGGGATCCCCCCGTACGAGCAGTACTTC.

This sequence joins TRBV11-2 and TRBJ2-2; D is possibly TRBD1 (5 bases). The CDR3 totals 14 residues. V was shortened by 5 bases and J by 14 bases, with 21 bases between the two germline ends. The germline CDR1 and CDR2 sequences are SGHAT and FQNNGV. The CDR3 region is CASSRDSNTGYLFF. The CDR3 nucleotides are TGTGCCAGCAGCCGCGACAGTAACACCGGGTATCTGTTTTTT.

This clonotype was observed at least ten times. The chain has TRBV20-1 and TRBJ2-5; 10 nucleotides line up with TRBD2. Germline V CDR1 and CDR2: DFQATT, SNEGSKA (reference sequence). The V segment lost 4 bases and the J segment 6 bases; nucleotides outside the gene matches: 8. The CDR3 extends over 14 amino acids. The CDR3, as DNA: TGCAGTGCTAAGGCTAGCGGGAGTCGGCAGACCCAGTACTTC. Translating gives CSAKASGSRQTQYF.

This clonotype was seen repeatedly, ten times or more. This chain joins TRBV6-5 and TRBJ2-5, with D uncertain. The CDR3 has 14 residues. CDR1 is MNHEY and CDR2 is SVGAGI in the germline V gene. Trimming stripped 2 bases from V and 5 bases from J, with 12 bases between. The CDR3 DNA reads TGTGCCAGCAGTTACATGTCCTCAAGGGAGACCCAGTACTTC. Its translation is CASSYMSSRETQYF.

This clonotype has at least ten counts. The rearrangement uses TRBV7-9 and TRBJ2-1; TRBD2 matches at 11 bases. This CDR3 has 16 amino acids. After removal of 4 bases from V and 4 bases from J, the junction contained 6 bases not matched to a gene. Germline CDR1 reads SEHNR; CDR2 reads FQNEAQ (reference sequence). The CDR3 loop reads CASSSPLAGEYNEQFF. The CDR3 bases are TGTGCCAGCAGCTCTCCACTAGCGGGAGAATACAATGAGCAGTTCTTC.

This clonotype appeared many times. The chain couples TRBV10-3 to TRBJ1-2; D not resolved. V lost 7 bases, J lost 0 bases, and 9 bases lay in between. Germline CDR1 reads ENHRY; CDR2 reads SYGVKD. CDR3 length equals 13 residues. The CDR3 nucleotides read TGTGCCATCACCGGACCTTCTAACTATGGCTACACCTTC. Encoded protein: CAITGPSNYGYTF.

In this sample, this clonotype turned up many times. This chain joins TRBV4-2 and TRBJ2-5; possible D gene TRBD2, 6 bases. The CDR3 totals 16 residues. Germline CDR1 and CDR2: LGHNA and YNFKEQ. V dropped 4 bases and J dropped 1 base, with 16 bases sitting between them. CDR3 loop: CASSRGNSGSQETQYF. For the CDR3, the DNA is TGTGCCAGCAGCCGAGGCAATAGCGGATCCCAAGAGACCCAGTACTTC.

In the case of this clonotype: Compared with germline, one end of the junction differs, possibly owing to a read error. V gene TRBV7-2 combines with J gene TRBJ2-1, with TRBD2 identical over 10 bases. The CDR3 is 15 amino acids. Germline values: CDR1 SGHTA, CDR2 FQGNSA. The CDR3 region has the DNA TGTGTCAGCAGCCCCCCCAGCGGGGGGGCAAATGAGCAGTTCTTC. This gives the protein CVSSPPSGGANEQFF.

This clonotype has a count of ten or more. The CDR3 does not end in the conserved phenylalanine or tryptophan, so this is likely a read error. J is TRBJ2-1 and V is TRBV7-2; the match to TRBD1 covers 9 bases. Germline CDR1 reads SGHTA; CDR2 reads FQGNSA. J was trimmed by 7 bases and V by 6 bases; bases with no gene match: 10. The CDR3 is 15 residues long. The CDR3 bases are TGTGCCAGCAGTTATTCCGGGACAGGGCCGAATGAGCAGTTCTTA. It specifies CASSYSGTGPNEQFL.

The rearrangement uses TRBV5-4 and TRBJ2-1; D possibly corresponds to TRBD2 (5 bases). Germline CDR1 is SGHNT and CDR2 is YYREEE (reference sequence). Deletions cut 4 bases from V and 5 bases from J, with 10 bases between. CDR3 size: 13 residues. CDR3 sequence reads: CASSPQRNNEQFF. Written as DNA, the CDR3 is TGTGCCAGCAGCCCACAGCGGAACAATGAGCAGTTCTTC.

This clonotype has at least ten counts. This chain uses TRBV5-1 with TRBJ1-1; D gene unclear. CDR1 is SGHRS, CDR2 YFSETQ, per germline. V was cut by 0 bases and J by 1 base, with 10 bases left in between. CDR3 size: 15 residues. The CDR3 region is CASSLVVGANTEAFF. DNA for the CDR3: TGCGCCAGCAGCTTGGTAGTGGGCGCGAACACTGAAGCTTTCTTT. Drawing the rest from reference TRBV5-1 and TRBJ1-1, the complete variable domain is KAGVTQTPRYLIKTRGQQVTLSCSPISGHRSVSWYQQTPGQGLQFLFEYFSETQRNKGNFPGRFSGRQFSNSRSEMNVSTLELGDSALYLCASSLVVGANTEAFFGQGTRLTVV.

This clonotype was counted only a few times. The chain employs TRBV30 and TRBJ2-3, with 7 bases lining up with TRBD2. V trimming: 0 bases; J trimming: 2 bases; junction bases outside the gene matches: 8. Looked up from germline, CDR1 is GTSNPN and CDR2 is SVGIG (reference sequence). The CDR3 loop spans 16 amino acids. The CDR3, as DNA: TGTGCCTGGAGTGTTATCCTAGCGGCTTTCACAGATACGCAGTATTTT. Amino acid sequence: CAWSVILAAFTDTQYF.

This clonotype was picked up many times. V gene TRBV20-1 combines with J gene TRBJ2-3; perhaps D is TRBD1 or TRBD2 (5 bases each). The germline V gene encodes CDR1 DFQATT and CDR2 SNEGSKA (reference sequence). The ends were cut back, 3 bases at V and 0 bases at J, with 19 bases in the middle. There are 17 residues in the CDR3. The CDR3 DNA reads TGCAGTGCTAGGAGATGGGGCCCTAGCCTAAGCACAGATACGCAGTATTTT. The encoded protein is CSARRWGPSLSTDTQYF.

CDR3 protein: CSVGGGGHGYTF. For the CDR3, the DNA is TGCAGCGTTGGAGGGGGCGGACATGGCTACACCTTC. The V gene is TRBV29-1, the J gene TRBJ1-2; 7 bases are a match to TRBD1. V shed 4 bases, J shed 6 bases, and the junction held 5 bases outside the gene matches. The CDR3 runs 12 residues. The germline V gene encodes CDR1 SQVTM and CDR2 ANQGSEA.

The sample holds many counts of this clonotype. J is TRBJ2-5 and V is TRBV29-1, with a weak D call TRBD2 (6 bases). The CDR3 runs to 11 residues. Per germline, CDR1 SQVTM and CDR2 ANQGSEA. Deletions cut 7 bases from V and 4 bases from J, with 10 bases between. CDR3 sequence (DNA): TGCAGCGGCCGGGACTTAGAGACCCAGTACTTC. As protein: CSGRDLETQYF. The entire variable domain, with the rest obtained from reference TRBV29-1 and TRBJ2-5, is as follows: SAVISQKPSRDICQRGTSLTIQCQVDSQVTMMFWYRQQPGQSLTLIATANQGSEATYESGFVIDKFPISRPNLTFSTLTVSNMSPEDSSIYLCSGRDLETQYFGPGTRLLVL.

This clonotype occurred many times. The rearrangement links TRBV5-1 to TRBJ1-1; TRBD1 matches 8 bases. Trimming took 5 bases from V and 3 from J; bases not matched to a gene: 6. There are 14 residues in the CDR3. Germline V CDR1 and CDR2: SGHRS, YFSETQ. In nucleotides, the CDR3 is TGCGCCAGCAGTTCCGGGACAGGTGACACTGAAGCTTTCTTT. Its protein product is CASSSGTGDTEAFF.

This clonotype was counted ten times or more. V is TRBV15 and J is TRBJ1-1; tentative D call: TRBD1 (6 bases). Per germline, CDR1 LNHNV and CDR2 YYDKDF (reference sequence). V dropped 10 bases and J dropped 5 bases, with 14 bases sitting between them. The CDR3 contains 12 residues. Here the CDR3 reads CASGGRGTEAFF. CDR3 bases: TGTGCCAGCGGGGGCAGGGGAACTGAAGCTTTCTTT.

This clonotype was observed a handful of times. The V and J genes are TRBV6-5 and TRBJ1-5; 9 nucleotides agree with TRBD1. The CDR3 totals 15 residues. V shed 6 bases and J 2 bases; nucleotides not matched to a gene: 5. Germline V gene data show CDR1 as MNHEY and CDR2 as SVGAGI. This CDR3 reads CASSRTGEGNQPQHF. CDR3 in DNA: TGTGCCAGCAGCCGGACAGGGGAGGGCAATCAGCCCCAGCATTTT.

This clonotype appeared many times. This rearrangement joins TRBV19 to TRBJ2-5; a possible D gene is TRBD2 (5 bases). Germline V gene data show CDR1 as LNHDA and CDR2 as SQIVND (reference sequence). The CDR3 extends over 15 amino acids. Trimming removed 1 base at V and 4 bases at J, with 13 bases between. The CDR3 sequence is CASSIAGSARETQYF. CDR3 nucleotide sequence: TGTGCCAGTAGTATAGCGGGGAGTGCGCGAGAGACCCAGTACTTC.

Many counts were recorded for this clonotype. The chain links TRBV6-5 to TRBJ2-5; D is ambiguous. V was clipped by 7 bases and J by 1 base, with 10 bases between them. The CDR3 sequence is 13 residues long. The germline CDR1 and CDR2 sequences are MNHEY and SVGAGI. The CDR3 spells CASKARTQETQYF. The CDR3 nucleotides are TGTGCCAGCAAGGCACGGACCCAAGAGACCCAGTACTTC.

This clonotype was picked up many times. The J gene is TRBJ2-2, the V gene TRBV12-3 or TRBV12-4; 10 bases map to TRBD2. V lost 9 bases to trimming and J lost 2 bases; unmatched junction nucleotides: 3. CDR3 size: 14 residues. DNA of the CDR3: TGTGCCAGTGGACTAGCGGAAAACACCGGGGAGCTGTTTTTT. Encoded protein: CASGLAENTGELFF.

This clonotype was picked up many times. The rearrangement joins TRBV20-1 to TRBJ2-2; no firm D call. Germline values: CDR1 DFQATT, CDR2 SNEGSKA (reference sequence). This CDR3 is 14 amino acids long. V lost 3 bases to trimming and J lost 4 bases, with 12 bases between them. CDR3 DNA sequence: TGCAGTGCTAGGGCCGTAACCAGCACCGGGGAGCTGTTTTTT. Translated: CSARAVTSTGELFF.

This clonotype was observed many times. This rearrangement joins TRBV5-1 to TRBJ1-4; tentative D call: TRBD1 (5 bases). V lost 0 bases to trimming and J lost 5 bases, with 11 bases between them. From germline, CDR1 is SGHRS and CDR2 YFSETQ. The CDR3 is made up of 15 amino acids. The CDR3 DNA follows: TGCGCCAGCAGCTTGGCCGGGACGGCGAATGAAAAACTGTTTTTT. Translated, it gives CASSLAGTANEKLFF.

Many counts were recorded for this clonotype. The chain recombines TRBV5-1 with TRBJ2-7; D unclear. The CDR3 is made up of 14 amino acids. V lost 0 bases, J lost 3 bases, and 10 bases lay in between. Germline V gene data show CDR1 as SGHRS and CDR2 as YFSETQ. CDR3 sequence: CASSLESHYYEQYF. The CDR3 bases are TGCGCCAGCAGCTTGGAATCGCATTACTACGAGCAGTACTTC.

In its sample, this clonotype was seen many times. The V and J genes are TRBV5-1 and TRBJ2-7; possibly TRBD1 for D (5 bases). V lost 1 base and J 0 bases, leaving 11 bases between the germline ends. Germline CDR1 is SGHRS and CDR2 is YFSETQ. The CDR3 sequence is 15 residues long. CDR3 sequence reads: CASSLSQDSSYEQYF. CDR3 nucleotide sequence: TGCGCCAGCAGCTTGTCACAGGATAGCTCCTACGAGCAGTACTTC.

This clonotype was seen repeatedly, ten times or more. The chain combines TRBV5-5 with TRBJ2-2; 7 bases line up with TRBD1. The CDR3 consists of 15 residues. V gave up 5 bases and J gave up 3 bases; unmatched junction bases: 7. CDR1 is SGHKS and CDR2 is YYEKEE in the germline V gene (reference sequence). DNA of the CDR3: TGTGCCAGCAGTACCGGGGACAGCTACACCGGGGAGCTGTTTTTT. Translation gives CASSTGDSYTGELFF.

The V gene is TRBV6-5, the J gene TRBJ1-5, with D unresolved. This CDR3 comprises 14 residues. Germline lookup yields CDR1 MNHEY and CDR2 SVGAGI. The V gene lost 6 bases and the J gene lost 6 bases, with 15 bases spanning the gap. CDR3 sequence reads: CASSPRSRVQPQHF. The DNA of the CDR3 is TGTGCCAGCAGCCCCCGGTCGAGAGTTCAGCCCCAGCATTTT.

The table lists this clonotype with many counts. The chain links TRBV27 to TRBJ2-7, with D perhaps matching TRBD1 (5 bases). The V and J ends lost 3 bases and 0 bases respectively, with 6 bases between them. Germline CDR1 and CDR2: MNHEY and SMNVEV (reference sequence). This CDR3 comprises 13 residues. CDR3 sequence (DNA): TGTGCCAGCAGTTTTCAGGGCTCCTACGAGCAGTACTTC. It translates to CASSFQGSYEQYF.